Only one count was recorded for the clone carrying this T cell receptor (beta chain). Methods used by the authors: Amplification from reference gene primers served as the basis for estimated nucleated cell counts. The method was immunoSEQ multiplex PCR; TCRdb's version includes in-frame clones alone and lacks a portion of them. V, J and clone size derive from that table, while D and trimming were established from the DNA sequence. The profile covers about 300,000 clones, with approximately 86% appearing a single time and over 8% taken by the ten largest. V gave up 2 bases and J gave up 2 bases; unmatched junction bases: 4. Germline loops: CDR1 ENHRY, CDR2 SYGVKD. The CDR3 is 16 amino acids. This sample was taken from a study of blood T cell repertoires in COVID-19. Study summary: Samples of COVID-19 (acute and convalescent) were obtained from the United States, Italy and Spain. From T cells, B-cell-depleted T cells, or PBMCs came the material, which was cDNA or gDNA.

The chain is built from TRBV10-3 and TRBJ2-7; TRBD2 matches 12 bases. The clonotype comes from a man aged 18 to 30 with active or convalescent COVID-19. Source material: peripheral blood. CDR3 in DNA: TGTGCCATCAGTGAGACTAGCGGGGGGCCCACCTACGAGCAGTACTTC. It translates to CAISETSGGPTYEQYF.